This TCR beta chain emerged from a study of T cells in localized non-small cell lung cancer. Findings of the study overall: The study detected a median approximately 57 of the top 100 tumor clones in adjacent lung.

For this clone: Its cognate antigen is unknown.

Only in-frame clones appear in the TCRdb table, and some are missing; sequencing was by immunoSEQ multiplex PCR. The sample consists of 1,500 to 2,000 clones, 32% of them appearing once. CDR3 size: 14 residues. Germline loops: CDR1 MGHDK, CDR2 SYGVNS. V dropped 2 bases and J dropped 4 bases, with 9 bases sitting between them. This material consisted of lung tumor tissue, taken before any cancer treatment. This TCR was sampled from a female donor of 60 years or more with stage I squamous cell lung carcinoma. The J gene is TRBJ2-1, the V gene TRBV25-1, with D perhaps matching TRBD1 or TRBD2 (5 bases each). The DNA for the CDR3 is TGTGCCAGCAGTGAAGGGGGAACGTACAATGAGCAGTTCTTC. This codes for CASSEGGTYNEQFF.